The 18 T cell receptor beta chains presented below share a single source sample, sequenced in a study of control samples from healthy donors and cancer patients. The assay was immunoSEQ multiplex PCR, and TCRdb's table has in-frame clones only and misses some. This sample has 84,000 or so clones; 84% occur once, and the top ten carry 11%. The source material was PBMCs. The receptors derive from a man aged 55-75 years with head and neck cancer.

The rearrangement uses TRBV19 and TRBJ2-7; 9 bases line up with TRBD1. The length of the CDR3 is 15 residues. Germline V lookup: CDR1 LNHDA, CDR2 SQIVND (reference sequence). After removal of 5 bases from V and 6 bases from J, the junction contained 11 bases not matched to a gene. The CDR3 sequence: CASSDHPGQGPEQYF. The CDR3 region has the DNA TGTGCCAGTAGTGACCACCCGGGACAGGGCCCCGAGCAGTACTTC.

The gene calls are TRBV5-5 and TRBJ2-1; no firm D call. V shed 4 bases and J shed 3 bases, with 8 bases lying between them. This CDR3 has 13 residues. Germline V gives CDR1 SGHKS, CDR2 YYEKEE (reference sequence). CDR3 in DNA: TGTGCCAGCAGCCTCGTTAACTACAATGAGCAGTTCTTC. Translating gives CASSLVNYNEQFF.

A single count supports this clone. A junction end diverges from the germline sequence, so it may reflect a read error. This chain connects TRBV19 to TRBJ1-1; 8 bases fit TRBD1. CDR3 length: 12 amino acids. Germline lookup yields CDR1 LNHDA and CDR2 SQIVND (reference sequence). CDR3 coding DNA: TGTGCCAGTAGGATAGGACAGGGTCGGGCTTTCTTT. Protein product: CASRIGQGRAFF.

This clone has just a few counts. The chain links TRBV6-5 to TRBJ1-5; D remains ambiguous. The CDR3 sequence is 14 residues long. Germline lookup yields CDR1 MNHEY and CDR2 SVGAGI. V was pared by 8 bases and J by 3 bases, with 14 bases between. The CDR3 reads CASLRGGTNQPQHF. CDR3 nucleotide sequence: TGTGCCAGCCTACGGGGTGGCACCAATCAGCCCCAGCATTTT.

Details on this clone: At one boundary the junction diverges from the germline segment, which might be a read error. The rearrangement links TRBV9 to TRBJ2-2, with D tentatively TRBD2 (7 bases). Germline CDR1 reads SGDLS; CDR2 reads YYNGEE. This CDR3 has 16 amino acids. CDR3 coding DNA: TGCCCCCGCCGCGGCGGGGGCGGGGGCCACACCGGGGAGCTGTTTTTT. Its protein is CPRRGGGGGHTGELFF.

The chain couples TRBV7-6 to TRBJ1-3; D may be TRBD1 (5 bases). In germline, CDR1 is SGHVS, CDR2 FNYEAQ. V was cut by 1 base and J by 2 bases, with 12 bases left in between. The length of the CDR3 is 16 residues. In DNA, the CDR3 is TGTGCCAGCAGCTTAGGTCAGGGCGTAGCTGGAAACACCATATATTTT. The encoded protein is CASSLGQGVAGNTIYF.

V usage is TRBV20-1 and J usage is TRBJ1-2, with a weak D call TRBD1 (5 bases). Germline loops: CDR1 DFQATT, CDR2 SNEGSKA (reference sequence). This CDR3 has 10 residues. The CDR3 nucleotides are TGCAGCACAGGCAACTATGGCTACACCTTC. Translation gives CSTGNYGYTF.

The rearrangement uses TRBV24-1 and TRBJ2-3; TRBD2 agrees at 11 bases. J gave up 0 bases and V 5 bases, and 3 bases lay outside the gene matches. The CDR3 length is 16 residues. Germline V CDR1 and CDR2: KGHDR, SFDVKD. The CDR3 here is CATSARTSGSTDTQYF. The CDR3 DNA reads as TGTGCCACCAGTGCGAGGACTAGCGGGAGCACAGATACGCAGTATTTT.

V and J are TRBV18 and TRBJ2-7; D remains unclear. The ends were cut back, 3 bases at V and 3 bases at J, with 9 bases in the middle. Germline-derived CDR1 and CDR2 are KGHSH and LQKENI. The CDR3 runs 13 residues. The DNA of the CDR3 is TGTGCCAGCTCACCTACTCTAAACTACGAGCAGTACTTC. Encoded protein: CASSPTLNYEQYF. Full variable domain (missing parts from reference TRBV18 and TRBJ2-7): NAGVMQNPRHLVRRRGQEARLRCSPMKGHSHVYWYRQLPEEGLKFMVYLQKENIIDESGMPKERFSAEFPKEGPSILRIQQVVRGDSAAYFCASSPTLNYEQYFGPGTRLTVT.

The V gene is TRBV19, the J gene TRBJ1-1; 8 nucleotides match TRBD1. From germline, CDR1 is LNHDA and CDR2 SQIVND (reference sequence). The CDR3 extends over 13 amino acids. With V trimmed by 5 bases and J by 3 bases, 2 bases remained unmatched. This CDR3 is CASSLDRDTEAFF. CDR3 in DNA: TGTGCCAGTAGTCTGGACAGGGACACTGAAGCTTTCTTT.

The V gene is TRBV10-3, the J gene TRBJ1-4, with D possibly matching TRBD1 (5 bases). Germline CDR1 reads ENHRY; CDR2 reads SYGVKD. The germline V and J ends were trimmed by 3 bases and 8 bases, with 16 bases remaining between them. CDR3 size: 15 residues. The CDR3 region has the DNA TGTGCCATCAGTGATTCGGTAGGGGCAGGCGAAAAACTGTTTTTT. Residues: CAISDSVGAGEKLFF.

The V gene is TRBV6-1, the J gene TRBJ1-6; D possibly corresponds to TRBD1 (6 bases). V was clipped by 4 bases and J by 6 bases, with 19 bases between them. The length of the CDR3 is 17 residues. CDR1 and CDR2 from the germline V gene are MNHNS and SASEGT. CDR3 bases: TGTGCCAGCAGTGGGGAGGGGGTGACAGGTTCTAATTCACCCCTCCACTTT. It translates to CASSGEGVTGSNSPLHF.

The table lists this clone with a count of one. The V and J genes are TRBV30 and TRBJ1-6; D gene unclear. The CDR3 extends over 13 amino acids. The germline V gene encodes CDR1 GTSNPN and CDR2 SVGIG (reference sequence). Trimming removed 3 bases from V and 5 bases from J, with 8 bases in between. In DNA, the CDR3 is TGTGCCTGGAGCGCGGGTAATAATTCACCCCTCCACTTT. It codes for CAWSAGNNSPLHF.

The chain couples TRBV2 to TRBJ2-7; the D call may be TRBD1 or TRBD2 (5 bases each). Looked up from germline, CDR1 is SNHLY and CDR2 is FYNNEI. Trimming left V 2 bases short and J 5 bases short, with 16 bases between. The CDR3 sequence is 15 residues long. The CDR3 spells CASSEFGARTDEQYF. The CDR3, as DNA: TGTGCCAGCAGTGAATTCGGGGCCCGCACCGACGAGCAGTACTTC.

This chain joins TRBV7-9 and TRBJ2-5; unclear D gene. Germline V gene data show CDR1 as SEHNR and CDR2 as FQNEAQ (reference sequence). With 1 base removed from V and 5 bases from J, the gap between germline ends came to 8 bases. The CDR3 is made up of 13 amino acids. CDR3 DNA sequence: TGTGCCAGCAGCTTAGGGGCATGGGAGACCCAGTACTTC. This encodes CASSLGAWETQYF.

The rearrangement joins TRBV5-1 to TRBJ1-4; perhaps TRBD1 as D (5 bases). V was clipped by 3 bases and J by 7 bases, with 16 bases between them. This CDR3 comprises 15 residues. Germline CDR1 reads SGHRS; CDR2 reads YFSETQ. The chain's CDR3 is CASSSQGATAEKLFF. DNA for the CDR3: TGCGCCAGCAGCTCGCAGGGAGCCACGGCTGAAAAACTGTTTTTT.

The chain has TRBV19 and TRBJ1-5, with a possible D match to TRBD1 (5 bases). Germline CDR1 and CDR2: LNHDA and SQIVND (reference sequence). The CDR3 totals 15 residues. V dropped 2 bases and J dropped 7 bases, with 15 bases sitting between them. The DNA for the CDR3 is TGTGCCAGTAGTATATCGAATAGGGGCGGCCAGCCCCAGCATTTT. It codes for CASSISNRGGQPQHF. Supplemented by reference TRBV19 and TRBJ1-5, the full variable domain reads DGGITQSPKYLFRKEGQNVTLSCEQNLNHDAMYWYRQDPGQGLRLIYYSQIVNDFQKGDIAEGYSVSREKKESFPLTVTSAQKNPTAFYLCASSISNRGGQPQHFGDGTRLSIL.

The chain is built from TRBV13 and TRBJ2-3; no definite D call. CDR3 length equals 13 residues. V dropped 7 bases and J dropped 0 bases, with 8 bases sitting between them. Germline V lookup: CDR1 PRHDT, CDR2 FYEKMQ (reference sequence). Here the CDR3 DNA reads TGTGCCAGCACTGAGGAGAGCACAGATACGCAGTATTTT. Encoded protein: CASTEESTDTQYF.